A single sample is the source of the 20 T cell receptor beta chains below, sequenced in a study of OX40 agonist ivuxolimab in advanced cancers. Only in-frame clones appear in the TCRdb table, and some are missing; sequencing was by immunoSEQ multiplex PCR. The sample carries several thousand clones, around 78% recorded once. The sequencing here drew on CD4+ or CD8+ T cells sorted from blood, taken in a trial of the OX40 agonist ivuxolimab. These receptors were obtained from an adult with an advanced solid tumor such as melanoma, head and neck, liver or kidney cancer.

This rearrangement joins TRBV5-4 to TRBJ1-2; TRBD1 is a possible D gene (6 bases). This CDR3 has 15 amino acids. The V end was cut by 0 bases, the J end by 1 base, with 10 bases between. CDR1 is SGHNT, CDR2 YYREEE, per germline (reference sequence). CDR3 DNA: TGTGCCAGCAGCTTGGACAGGGCTGTTAACTATGGCTACACCTTC. Protein sequence: CASSLDRAVNYGYTF.

The chain combines TRBV15 with TRBJ2-5; D is perhaps TRBD1 (6 bases). V lost 6 bases to trimming and J lost 1 base, with 12 bases between them. Germline loops: CDR1 LNHNV, CDR2 YYDKDF (reference sequence). The CDR3 length is 14 residues. CDR3 nucleotide sequence: TGTGCCACCAGTACGGACAGTAGCCAAGAGACCCAGTACTTC. Its translation is CATSTDSSQETQYF.

The sample holds one count of this clone. The J gene is TRBJ2-7, the V gene TRBV6-4, with a tentative D call TRBD1 (6 bases). CDR1 and CDR2 from the germline V gene are MRHNA and SNTAGT. This CDR3 is 13 amino acids long. Deletions cut 7 bases from V and 5 bases from J, with 15 bases between. The CDR3 spells CASNIQGKDEQYF. CDR3 nucleotide sequence: TGTGCCAGCAACATACAGGGAAAGGACGAGCAGTACTTC.

The chain recombines TRBV19 with TRBJ2-5, with D hard to call. V was shortened by 2 bases and J by 5 bases, with 9 bases between the two germline ends. Germline V CDR1 and CDR2: LNHDA, SQIVND (reference sequence). The CDR3 runs to 13 residues. The chain's CDR3 is CASSIRELETQYF. CDR3 bases: TGTGCCAGTAGTATAAGGGAACTCGAGACCCAGTACTTC.

This clone is medium-sized within its sample. V and J are TRBV9 and TRBJ2-6; no reliable D call. Germline values: CDR1 SGDLS, CDR2 YYNGEE. CDR3 length: 18 residues. V lost 3 bases and J lost 0, with 16 bases in between. The CDR3: CASSANPTFYSGANVLTF. The CDR3, as DNA: TGTGCCAGCAGCGCGAACCCGACATTCTACTCTGGGGCCAACGTCCTGACTTTC.

This chain joins TRBV11-2 and TRBJ2-2; 8 positions match TRBD2. Germline V CDR1 and CDR2: SGHAT, FQNNGV. V dropped 5 bases and J dropped 1; count of bases not matched to a gene: 3. CDR3 size: 15 residues. CDR3 sequence (DNA): TGTGCCAGCAGCCCCCGGGGGGGGAACACCGGGGAGCTGTTTTTT. Protein: CASSPRGGNTGELFF.

The sample holds a few counts of this clone. J is TRBJ1-5 and V is TRBV6-4, with a possible D match to TRBD1 (6 bases). The CDR3 spans 14 residues. V was clipped by 6 bases and J by 1 base, with 10 bases between them. Germline V gene lookup returns CDR1 MRHNA and CDR2 SNTAGT. CDR3 nucleotide sequence: TGTGCCAGCAGACGGACAGCGAGCAATCAGCCCCAGCATTTT. It translates to CASRRTASNQPQHF.

The chain links TRBV5-4 to TRBJ2-1; 8 nucleotides agree with TRBD2. Looked up from germline, CDR1 is SGHNT and CDR2 is YYREEE (reference sequence). Trimming cost V 1 base and J 2 bases; bases outside gene matches: 2. CDR3 size: 15 residues. Here the CDR3 DNA reads TGTGCCAGCAGCTTGCGCGGGGGGACCTACAATGAGCAGTTCTTC. Protein: CASSLRGGTYNEQFF.

The V and J genes are TRBV27 and TRBJ2-1; TRBD1 might be the D (5 bases). The germline V gene encodes CDR1 MNHEY and CDR2 SMNVEV (reference sequence). CDR3 size: 17 residues. Trimming pared 0 bases from V and 6 bases from J, leaving 18 bases between. The CDR3 DNA is TGTGCCAGCAGTTTATCTTATCCACCTTCAGGGCCCAATGAGCAGTTCTTC. Amino acids: CASSLSYPPSGPNEQFF.

The chain carries TRBV9 and TRBJ2-3, with a possible D match to TRBD2 (7 bases). CDR1 and CDR2 from the germline V gene are SGDLS and YYNGEE. The V end was cut by 4 bases, the J end by 6 bases, with 24 bases between. There are 17 residues in the CDR3. This CDR3 reads CASSPGGGGPTGDTQYF. The CDR3 nucleotides are TGTGCCAGCAGCCCCGGAGGGGGGGGGCCAACCGGCGATACGCAGTATTTT. Looking up the rest from reference TRBV9 and TRBJ2-3 gives the full variable domain: DSGVTQTPKHLITATGQRVTLRCSPRSGDLSVYWYQQSLDQGLQFLIQYYNGEERAKGNILERFSAQQFPDLHSELNLSSLELGDSALYFCASSPGGGGPTGDTQYFGPGTRLTVL.

By proportion, this clone is medium-sized. The chain has TRBV27 and TRBJ1-2; 7 bases match TRBD1. The germline gives CDR1 MNHEY, CDR2 SMNVEV (reference sequence). This CDR3 is built from 14 residues. The V and J ends lost 0 bases and 6 bases, in that order; junction bases with no gene match: 4. In nucleotides, the CDR3 is TGTGCCAGCAGTTTATCGACAGGGTCCAATGGCTACACCTTC. Protein: CASSLSTGSNGYTF.

CDR3 protein: CASNVGETQYF. The CDR3 coding sequence is TGTGCCAGCAACGTGGGGGAGACCCAGTACTTC. The chain links TRBV6-5 to TRBJ2-5; D not resolved. Germline V gives CDR1 MNHEY, CDR2 SVGAGI. This CDR3 spans 11 amino acids. Trimming pared 7 bases from V and 5 bases from J, leaving 8 bases between.

There are a few counts of this clone. The chain couples TRBV10-1 to TRBJ2-3, with D possibly TRBD2 on 6 matching bases. Germline V lookup: CDR1 WNHNN, CDR2 SYGVQD (reference sequence). CDR3 size: 14 residues. Trimming removed 5 bases at V and 5 bases at J, with 14 bases between. The CDR3: CASSSSGLRDTQYF. The CDR3 coding sequence is TGCGCCAGCAGTTCCAGCGGGCTGCGAGATACGCAGTATTTT.

V and J are TRBV27 and TRBJ2-1; D may be TRBD1 (5 bases). CDR3 length: 15 amino acids. CDR1 is MNHEY, CDR2 SMNVEV, per germline (reference sequence). V was clipped by 9 bases and J by 0 bases, with 15 bases between them. The CDR3 DNA reads TGTGCCAGTTGCCTAGACAGTTCCTCCTACAATGAGCAGTTCTTC. It specifies CASCLDSSSYNEQFF.

The chain is built from TRBV14 and TRBJ1-3; tentative D call: TRBD1 (6 bases). Germline CDR1 SGHDN, CDR2 FVKESK. The CDR3 consists of 16 residues. The V and J ends lost 4 bases and 0 bases respectively, with 13 bases between them. In nucleotides, the CDR3 is TGTGCCAGCAGCCTTGGACAGTTCGCCTCTGGAAACACCATATATTTT. It is translated as CASSLGQFASGNTIYF.

This clone was seen a few times. The CDR3 sequence is CASRTGYGELFF. The DNA of the CDR3 is TGTGCCAGTAGAACAGGGTACGGGGAGCTGTTTTTT. The chain has TRBV19 and TRBJ2-2, with D tentatively TRBD1 (6 bases). This CDR3 spans 12 amino acids. Germline V gene sequence: CDR1 LNHDA, CDR2 SQIVND (reference sequence). Trimming removed 6 bases at V and 7 bases at J, with 9 bases between.

The chain has TRBV12-1 and TRBJ2-7; the table's D call TRBD2 went unverified against the DNA. TRBV12-1 is shown as a pseudogene. The CDR3 has 14 amino acids. The chain's CDR3 is CAPISDSGADEQYF. For the CDR3, the DNA is TGTGCCCCCATCTCGGACTCCGGAGCGGACGAGCAGTACTTC.

This chain joins TRBV7-9 and TRBJ2-5; TRBD1 agrees at 7 bases. Germline V gene lookup returns CDR1 SEHNR and CDR2 FQNEAQ (reference sequence). The CDR3 loop spans 16 amino acids. With 8 bases clipped from V and 2 bases from J, the junction kept 14 bases outside the gene matches. The CDR3 loop is CASYDRAGVEQETQYF. The CDR3 coding sequence is TGTGCCAGCTACGACAGGGCAGGGGTCGAACAAGAGACCCAGTACTTC. Filled out from reference TRBV7-9 and TRBJ2-5, the complete variable domain reads DTGVSQNPRHKITKRGQNVTFRCDPISEHNRLYWYRQTLGQGPEFLTYFQNEAQLEKSRLLSDRFSAERPKGSFSTLEIQRTEQGDSAMYLCASYDRAGVEQETQYFGPGTRLLVL.

The chain couples TRBV19 to TRBJ2-1; D is undetermined. The CDR3 is 14 amino acids. Germline CDR1 is LNHDA and CDR2 is SQIVND (reference sequence). V lost 0 bases and J lost 5, with 8 bases in between. The CDR3 DNA sequence: TGTGCCAGTAGTATAGACTCCGGGCACAATGAGCAGTTCTTC. As protein: CASSIDSGHNEQFF.

The V gene is TRBV9, the J gene TRBJ2-1; 9 bases align to TRBD2. CDR1 is SGDLS and CDR2 is YYNGEE in the germline V gene. The CDR3 runs to 15 residues. With V trimmed by 2 bases and J by 7 bases, 7 bases remained unmatched. The CDR3, as DNA: TGTGCCAGCAGCGTGCGACTAGCGGACGGAAATGAGCAGTTCTTC. This gives the protein CASSVRLADGNEQFF.